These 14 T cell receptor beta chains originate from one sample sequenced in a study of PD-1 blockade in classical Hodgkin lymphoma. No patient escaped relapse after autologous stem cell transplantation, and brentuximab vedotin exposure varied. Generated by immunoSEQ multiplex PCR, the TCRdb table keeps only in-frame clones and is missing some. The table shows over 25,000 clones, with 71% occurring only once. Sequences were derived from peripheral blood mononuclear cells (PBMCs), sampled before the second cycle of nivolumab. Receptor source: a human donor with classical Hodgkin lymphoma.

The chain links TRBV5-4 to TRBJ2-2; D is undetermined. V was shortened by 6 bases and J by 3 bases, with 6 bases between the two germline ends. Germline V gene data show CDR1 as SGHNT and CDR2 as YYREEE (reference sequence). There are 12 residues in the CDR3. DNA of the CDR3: TGTGCCAGCACCCTAGACACCGGGGAGCTGTTTTTT. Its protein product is CASTLDTGELFF.

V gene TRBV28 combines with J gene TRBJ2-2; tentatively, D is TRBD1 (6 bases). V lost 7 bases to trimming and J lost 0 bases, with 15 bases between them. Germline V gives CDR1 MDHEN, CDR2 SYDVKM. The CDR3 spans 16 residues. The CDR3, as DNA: TGTGCCAGCATCAAGAGGGACAACACGAACACCGGGGAGCTGTTTTTT. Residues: CASIKRDNTNTGELFF.

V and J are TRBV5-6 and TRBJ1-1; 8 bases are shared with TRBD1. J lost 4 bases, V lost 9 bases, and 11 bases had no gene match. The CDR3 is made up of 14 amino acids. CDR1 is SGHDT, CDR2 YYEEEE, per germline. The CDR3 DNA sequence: TGTGCCACCTTGGACAGGGCGACCCCCACTGAAGCTTTCTTT. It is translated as CATLDRATPTEAFF.

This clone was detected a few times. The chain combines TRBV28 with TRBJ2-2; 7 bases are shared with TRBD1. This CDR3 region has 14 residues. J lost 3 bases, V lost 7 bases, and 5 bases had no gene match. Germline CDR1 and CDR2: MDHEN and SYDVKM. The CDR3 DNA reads TGTGCCAGCAATAGGGGGCGTGACACCGGGGAGCTGTTTTTT. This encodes CASNRGRDTGELFF.

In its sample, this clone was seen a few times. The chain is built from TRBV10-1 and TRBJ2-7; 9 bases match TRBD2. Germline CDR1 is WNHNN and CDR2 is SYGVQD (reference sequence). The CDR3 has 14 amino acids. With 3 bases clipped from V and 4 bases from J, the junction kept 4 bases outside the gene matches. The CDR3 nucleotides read TGCGCCAGCAGTGAAGGTAGCGGGGGTTACGAGCAGTACTTC. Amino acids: CASSEGSGGYEQYF.

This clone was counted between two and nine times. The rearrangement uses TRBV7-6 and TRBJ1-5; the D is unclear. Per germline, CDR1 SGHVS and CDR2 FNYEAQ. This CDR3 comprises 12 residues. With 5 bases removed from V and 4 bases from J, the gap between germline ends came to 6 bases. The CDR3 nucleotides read TGTGCCAGCAGCCCCTTAAATCAGCCCCAGCATTTT. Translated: CASSPLNQPQHF. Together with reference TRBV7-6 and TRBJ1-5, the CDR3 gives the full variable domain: GAGVSQSPRYKVTKRGQDVALRCDPISGHVSLYWYRQALGQGPEFLTYFNYEAQQDKSGLPNDRFSAERPEGSISTLTIQRTEQRDSAMYRCASSPLNQPQHFGDGTRLSIL.

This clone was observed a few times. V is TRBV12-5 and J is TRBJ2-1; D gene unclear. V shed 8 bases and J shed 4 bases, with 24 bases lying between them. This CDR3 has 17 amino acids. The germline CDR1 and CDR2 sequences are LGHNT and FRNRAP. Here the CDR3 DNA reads TGTGCTAGTTGGATCAGGTGTACCAGGCTATCATACAATGAGCAGTTCTTC. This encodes CASWIRCTRLSYNEQFF.

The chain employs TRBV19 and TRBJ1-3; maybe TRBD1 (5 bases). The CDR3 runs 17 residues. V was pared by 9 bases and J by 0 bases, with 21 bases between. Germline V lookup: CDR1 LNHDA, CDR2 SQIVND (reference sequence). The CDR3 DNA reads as TGTGCCAGCCGCCAGGGCCCGTTCCTTAGCTCTGGAAACACCATATATTTT. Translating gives CASRQGPFLSSGNTIYF.

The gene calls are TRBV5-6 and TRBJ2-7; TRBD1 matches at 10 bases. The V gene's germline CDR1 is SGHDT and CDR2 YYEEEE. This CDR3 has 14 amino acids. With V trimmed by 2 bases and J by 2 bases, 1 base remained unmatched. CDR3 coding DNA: TGTGCCAGCAGCTTCGGGACAGGGGCCTACGAGCAGTACTTC. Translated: CASSFGTGAYEQYF.

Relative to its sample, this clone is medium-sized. The CDR3 nucleotides read TGTGCCAGCAGCTTGGGCCGCGGTTCTCAGCCCCAGCATTTT. Translation: CASSLGRGSQPQHF. The chain employs TRBV5-6 and TRBJ1-5; D ambiguous. Germline V gives CDR1 SGHDT, CDR2 YYEEEE. This CDR3 spans 14 amino acids. Trimming stripped 0 bases from V and 6 bases from J, with 10 bases between. Supplemented by reference TRBV5-6 and TRBJ1-5, the full variable domain reads DAGVTQSPTHLIKTRGQQVTLRCSPKSGHDTVSWYQQALGQGPQFIFQYYEEEERQRGNFPDRFSGHQFPNYSSELNVNALLLGDSALYLCASSLGRGSQPQHFGDGTRLSIL.

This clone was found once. The DNA for the CDR3 is TGTGCCAGCAGCCCTTACAGGGGCTACGAGCAGTACTTC. It codes for CASSPYRGYEQYF. V usage is TRBV7-9 and J usage is TRBJ2-7, with 7 bases that match TRBD1. CDR3 length: 13 residues. V trimming: 5 bases; J trimming: 3 bases; junction bases outside the gene matches: 4. Per germline, CDR1 SEHNR and CDR2 FQNEAQ (reference sequence).

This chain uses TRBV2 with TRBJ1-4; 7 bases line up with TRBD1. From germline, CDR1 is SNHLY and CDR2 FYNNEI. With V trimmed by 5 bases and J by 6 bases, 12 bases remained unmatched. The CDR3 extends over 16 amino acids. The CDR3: CASSIRETGLDEKLFF. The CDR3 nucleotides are TGTGCCAGCAGTATCAGAGAGACAGGGCTTGATGAAAAACTGTTTTTT.

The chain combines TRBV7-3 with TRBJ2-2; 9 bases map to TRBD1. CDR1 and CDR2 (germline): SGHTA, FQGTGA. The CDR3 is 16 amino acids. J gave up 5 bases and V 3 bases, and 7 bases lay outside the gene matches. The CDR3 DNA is TGTGCCAGCAGCTTGGGACAGGGAATGAGAACCGGGGAGCTGTTTTTT. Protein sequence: CASSLGQGMRTGELFF.

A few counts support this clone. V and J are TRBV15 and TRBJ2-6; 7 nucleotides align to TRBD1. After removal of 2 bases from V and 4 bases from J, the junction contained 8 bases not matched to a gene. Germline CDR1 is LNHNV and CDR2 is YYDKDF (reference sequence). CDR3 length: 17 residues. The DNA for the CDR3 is TGTGCCACCAGCAGACCGATAGGGGGCTGGGGGGCCAACGTCCTGACTTTC. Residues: CATSRPIGGWGANVLTF.